The 7 T cell receptor beta chains below come from one sample, sequenced in a study of T cell responses to AZD1222 COVID-19 vaccine. Some clones are missing from TCRdb's copy, which holds only in-frame ones; the method was immunoSEQ multiplex PCR. The table records around 150,000 clones, roughly 89% of them present only once. The material sequenced was peripheral blood, taken 28 days after the second dose of the MenACWY control vaccine. The receptors come from an adult who received the MenACWY meningococcal vaccine as a control.

The rearrangement uses TRBV9 and TRBJ2-6; either TRBD1 or TRBD2 may supply D (6 bases each). There are 17 residues in the CDR3. From germline, CDR1 is SGDLS and CDR2 YYNGEE. The V end lost 0 bases, the J end lost 0 bases, and 10 bases lay between the germline ends. CDR3 bases: TGTGCCAGCAGCGTAGGAGGGGGGAACTCTGGGGCCAACGTCCTGACTTTC. This encodes CASSVGGGNSGANVLTF.

The chain employs TRBV21-1 and TRBJ2-2; the table assigns TRBD1, which was not confirmed against the DNA. TRBV21-1 is a pseudogene locus. The CDR3 length is 10 residues. The CDR3 DNA reads TGTGCCAGCAGCCACGGGGAGCTGTTTTTT. Amino acids: CASSHGELFF.

The CDR3 DNA reads as TGTGCCAGCAGGGCTTACAGGGGGCCTAGCAATCAGCCCCAGCATTTT. Encoded protein: CASRAYRGPSNQPQHF. The chain is built from TRBV2 and TRBJ1-5, with TRBD1 identical over 9 bases. The CDR3 runs 16 residues. V shed 6 bases and J 0 bases; nucleotides not matched to a gene: 6. Looked up from germline, CDR1 is SNHLY and CDR2 is FYNNEI.

The chain links TRBV7-5 to TRBJ1-1; the DNA was not compared with TRBD1, the D call given in the table. TRBV7-5 is labeled a pseudogene. The CDR3 runs to 17 residues. In DNA, the CDR3 is TGTGTCAGAAGCTTAGTAGTGGGACAGGAGGGGAACACTGAAGCTTTCTTT. Protein product: CVRSLVVGQEGNTEAFF.

V is TRBV5-1 and J is TRBJ2-3; 10 bases agree with TRBD2. Germline CDR1 is SGHRS and CDR2 is YFSETQ. CDR3 size: 15 residues. J lost 1 base, V lost 1 base, and 0 bases had no gene match. CDR3 DNA: TGCGCCAGCAGCTTGACTAGCGGGGGCACAGATACGCAGTATTTT. This codes for CASSLTSGGTDTQYF.

This clone was counted between two and nine times. The V and J genes are TRBV20-1 and TRBJ1-2; 9 bases are shared with TRBD1. Germline assignment: CDR1 DFQATT and CDR2 SNEGSKA (reference sequence). The length of the CDR3 is 17 residues. The ends lost 3 bases at V and 5 bases at J; junction bases unmatched: 16. The CDR3 nucleotides read TGCAGTGCTAGTCCCCAAACCGACAGGGGGATAGGGTATGGCTACACCTTC. This encodes CSASPQTDRGIGYGYTF.

The chain links TRBV4-3 to TRBJ2-4, with D possibly TRBD1 on 5 matching bases. This CDR3 region has 17 residues. V dropped 2 bases and J dropped 3 bases, with 17 bases sitting between them. Germline V gene lookup returns CDR1 LGHNA and CDR2 YSLEER. The CDR3 loop reads CASSQRGQGYSKNIQYF. The CDR3 region has the DNA TGCGCCAGCAGCCAACGTGGGCAGGGATATAGCAAAAACATTCAGTACTTC.